The 8 T cell receptor beta chains below were found in one sample sequenced in a study of breast tumors, draining lymph nodes, adjacent tissues. MiXCR was run by TCRdb on the multiplex PCR reads, yielding one entry per CDR3 protein. This table has about 200,000 distinct CDR3 sequences, approximately 30% appearing once. Samples came from axillary lymph nodes draining the breast cancer. Sequenced sample: axillary lymph node tissue. The receptors derive from a female donor with breast cancer. Some clones in this sample may be carry-over from other donors' samples.

This clonotype was counted many times. This chain uses TRBV4-1 with TRBJ2-5; 7 bases agree with TRBD2. The CDR3 length is 16 residues. Germline CDR1 is MGHRA and CDR2 is YSYEKL. With V trimmed by 4 bases and J by 3 bases, 11 bases remained unmatched. This chain's CDR3 is CASSRERAGTKETQYF. The CDR3, as DNA: TGCGCCAGCAGCCGAGAGAGGGCAGGGACTAAAGAGACCCAGTACTTC.

This clonotype was recorded many times. The CDR3, as DNA: TGTGCCTGGAGTGACCAGACGGGCAATGAGCAGTTCTTC. This translates into CAWSDQTGNEQFF. The chain joins TRBV30 to TRBJ2-1; D gene unclear. From germline, CDR1 is GTSNPN and CDR2 SVGIG (reference sequence). The CDR3 is 13 amino acids. V lost 1 base to trimming and J lost 6 bases, with 10 bases between them.

In this sample, this clonotype turned up many times. The rearrangement uses TRBV20-1 and TRBJ2-5; 7 nucleotides line up with TRBD2. The CDR3 contains 15 residues. The V segment lost 0 bases and the J segment 2 bases; nucleotides outside the gene matches: 6. Germline CDR1 and CDR2: DFQATT and SNEGSKA (reference sequence). This CDR3 is CSARDMGTNQETQYF. CDR3 nucleotides: TGCAGTGCTAGAGATATGGGGACTAATCAAGAGACCCAGTACTTC.

This clonotype has ten or more counts. V gene TRBV6-2 or TRBV6-3 combines with J gene TRBJ2-7; D gene ambiguous. CDR1 and CDR2 from the germline V gene are MNHEY and SVGEGT. V gave up 2 bases and J gave up 10 bases, with 15 bases separating them. CDR3 size: 13 residues. In DNA, the CDR3 is TGTGCCAGCAGTTACATGGAAAACCAAGCCCAGTACTTC. Its translation is CASSYMENQAQYF.

The chain combines TRBV2 with TRBJ2-2; D is perhaps TRBD2 (6 bases). Trimming cost V 7 bases and J 6 bases, with 9 bases left between them. Germline-derived CDR1 and CDR2 are SNHLY and FYNNEI. CDR3 length: 12 amino acids. The CDR3 region has the DNA TGTGCCAGCATCGGGGGACCCGGGGAGCTGTTTTTT. Translating gives CASIGGPGELFF.

A word on this clonotype: A much larger clone lies one base from this, so it may be a read error. The chain joins TRBV9 to TRBJ2-5; TRBD1 matches 8 bases. CDR1 and CDR2 (germline): SGDLS, YYNGEE. This CDR3 region has 14 residues. CDR3 amino acids: CASGVGDRLVTQSF. The CDR3 bases are TGTGCCAGCGGCGTGGGGGACAGGCTCGTTACCCAGTCCTTC.

On this clonotype: At one end, the junction sequence differs from germline, possibly due to a read error. V and J are TRBV2 and TRBJ2-5; D perhaps matches TRBD2 (5 bases). The germline gives CDR1 SNHLY, CDR2 FYNNEI. The CDR3 totals 14 residues. CDR3 sequence reads: CASSLEAVQGTQYF. The DNA for the CDR3 is TGTGCCAGCAGCTTGGAGGCAGTCCAAGGGACCCAGTACTTC.

Notes on this clonotype: The missing conserved phenylalanine or tryptophan at the end of this CDR3 makes a read error likely. The limits of the CDR3 on the DNA are not certain, so only TCRdb's listed CDR3 is given. The V and J genes are TRBV20-1 and TRBJ2-5; whether TRBD2, the table's D call, matches the DNA was not checked. Including both end residues, the CDR3 is 8 amino acids long. Germline CDR1 DFQATT, CDR2 SNEGSKA (reference sequence). The CDR3 loop reads CSASRHSV.